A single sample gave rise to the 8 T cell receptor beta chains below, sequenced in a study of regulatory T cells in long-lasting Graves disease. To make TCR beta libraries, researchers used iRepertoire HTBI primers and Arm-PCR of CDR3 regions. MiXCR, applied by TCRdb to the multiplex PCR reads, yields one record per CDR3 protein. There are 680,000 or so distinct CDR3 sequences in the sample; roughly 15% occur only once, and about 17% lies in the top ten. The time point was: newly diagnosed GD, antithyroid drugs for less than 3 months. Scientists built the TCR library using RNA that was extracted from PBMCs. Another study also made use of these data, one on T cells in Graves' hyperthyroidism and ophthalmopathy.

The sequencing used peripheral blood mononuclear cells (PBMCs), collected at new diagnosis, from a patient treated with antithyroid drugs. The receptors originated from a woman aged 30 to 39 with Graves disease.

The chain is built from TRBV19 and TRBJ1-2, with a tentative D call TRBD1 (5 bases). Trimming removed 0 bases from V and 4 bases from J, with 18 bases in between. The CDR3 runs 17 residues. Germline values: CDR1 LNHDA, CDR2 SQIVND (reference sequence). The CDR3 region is CASSIDAVQGRSYGYTF. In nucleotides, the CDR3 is TGTGCCAGTAGTATAGATGCCGTTCAGGGCCGGAGCTATGGCTACACCTTC.

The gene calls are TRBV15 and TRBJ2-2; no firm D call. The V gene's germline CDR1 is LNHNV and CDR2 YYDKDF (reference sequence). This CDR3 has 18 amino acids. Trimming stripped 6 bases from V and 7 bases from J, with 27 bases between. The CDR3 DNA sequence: TGTGCCACCAGTAGGATCGTGGTAGGAGTCAGAAGGGACGGGGAGCTGTTTTTT. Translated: CATSRIVVGVRRDGELFF.

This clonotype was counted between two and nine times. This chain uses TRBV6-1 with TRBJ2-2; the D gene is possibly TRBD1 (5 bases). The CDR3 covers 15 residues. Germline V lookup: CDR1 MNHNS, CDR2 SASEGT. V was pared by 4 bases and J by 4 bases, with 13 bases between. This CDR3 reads CASSARRQPTGELFF. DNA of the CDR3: TGTGCCAGCAGTGCCCGTAGACAGCCCACCGGGGAGCTGTTTTTT.

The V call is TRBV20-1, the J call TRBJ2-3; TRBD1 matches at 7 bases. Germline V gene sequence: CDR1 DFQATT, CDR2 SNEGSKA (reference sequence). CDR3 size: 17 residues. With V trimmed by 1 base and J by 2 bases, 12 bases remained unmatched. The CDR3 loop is CSARVTTGQKYTDTQYF. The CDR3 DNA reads TGCAGTGCTAGAGTTACCACGGGACAGAAATACACAGATACGCAGTATTTT.

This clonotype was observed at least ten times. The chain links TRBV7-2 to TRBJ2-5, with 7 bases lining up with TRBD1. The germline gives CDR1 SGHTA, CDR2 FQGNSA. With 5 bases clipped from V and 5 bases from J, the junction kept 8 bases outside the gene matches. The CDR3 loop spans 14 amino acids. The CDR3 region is CASSRRQGRETQYF. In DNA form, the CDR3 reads TGTGCCAGCAGCCGAAGACAGGGACGGGAGACCCAGTACTTC.

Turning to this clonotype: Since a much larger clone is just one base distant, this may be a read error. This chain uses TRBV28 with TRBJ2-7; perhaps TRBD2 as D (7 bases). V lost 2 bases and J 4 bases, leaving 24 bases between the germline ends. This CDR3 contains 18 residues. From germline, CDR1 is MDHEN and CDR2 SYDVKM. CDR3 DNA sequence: TGTGCCAGCAGTTTACCCCGCGGGGGCAGATCCGGGCGATACGAGCAGTACTTC. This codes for CASSLPRGGRSGRYEQYF.

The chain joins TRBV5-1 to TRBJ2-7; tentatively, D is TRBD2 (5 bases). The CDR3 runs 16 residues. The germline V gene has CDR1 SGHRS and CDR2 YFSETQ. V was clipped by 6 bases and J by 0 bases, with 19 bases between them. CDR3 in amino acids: CASNQSGPPNSYEQYF. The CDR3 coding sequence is TGCGCCAGCAACCAAAGCGGACCGCCAAACTCCTACGAGCAGTACTTC.

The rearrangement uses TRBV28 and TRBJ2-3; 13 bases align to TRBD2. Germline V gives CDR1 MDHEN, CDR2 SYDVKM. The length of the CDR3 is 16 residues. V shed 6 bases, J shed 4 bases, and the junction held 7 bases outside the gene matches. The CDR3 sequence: CASRQLAGGGSDTQYF. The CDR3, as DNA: TGTGCCAGCAGGCAACTAGCGGGAGGGGGGTCAGATACGCAGTATTTT.